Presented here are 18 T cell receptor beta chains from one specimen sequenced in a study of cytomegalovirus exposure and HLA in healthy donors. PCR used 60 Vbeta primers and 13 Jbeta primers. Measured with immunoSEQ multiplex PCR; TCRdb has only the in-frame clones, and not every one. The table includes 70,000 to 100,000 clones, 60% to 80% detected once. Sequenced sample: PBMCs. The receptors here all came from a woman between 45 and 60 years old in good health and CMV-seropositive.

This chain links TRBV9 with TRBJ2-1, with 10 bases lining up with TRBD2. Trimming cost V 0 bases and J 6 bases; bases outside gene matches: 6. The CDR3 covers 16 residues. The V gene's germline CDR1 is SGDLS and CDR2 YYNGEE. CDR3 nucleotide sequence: TGTGCCAGCAGCGTAGAAGTAGCGGGAGGTGGCAATGAGCAGTTCTTC. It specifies CASSVEVAGGGNEQFF.

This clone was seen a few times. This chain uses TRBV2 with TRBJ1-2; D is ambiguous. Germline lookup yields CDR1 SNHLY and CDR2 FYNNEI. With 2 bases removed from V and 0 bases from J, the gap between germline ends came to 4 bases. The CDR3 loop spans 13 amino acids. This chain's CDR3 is CASSEQTNYGYTF. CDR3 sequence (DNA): TGTGCCAGCAGTGAACAGACTAACTATGGCTACACCTTC.

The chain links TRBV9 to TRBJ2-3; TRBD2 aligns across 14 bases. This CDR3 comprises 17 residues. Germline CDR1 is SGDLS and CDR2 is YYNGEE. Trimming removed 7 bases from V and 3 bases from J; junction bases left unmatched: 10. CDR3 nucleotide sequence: TGTGCCAGCGGCGCACAGGGGACTAGCGGGGGTACAGATACGCAGTATTTT. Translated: CASGAQGTSGGTDTQYF. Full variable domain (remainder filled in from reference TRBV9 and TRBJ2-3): DSGVTQTPKHLITATGQRVTLRCSPRSGDLSVYWYQQSLDQGLQFLIQYYNGEERAKGNILERFSAQQFPDLHSELNLSSLELGDSALYFCASGAQGTSGGTDTQYFGPGTRLTVL.

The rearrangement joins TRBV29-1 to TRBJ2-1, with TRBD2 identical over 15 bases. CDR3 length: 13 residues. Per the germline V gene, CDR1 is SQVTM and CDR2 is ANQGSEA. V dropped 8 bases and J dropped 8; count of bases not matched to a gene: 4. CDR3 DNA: TGCAGCTCGGGACTAGCGGGAGGCCATGAGCAGTTCTTC. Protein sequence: CSSGLAGGHEQFF.

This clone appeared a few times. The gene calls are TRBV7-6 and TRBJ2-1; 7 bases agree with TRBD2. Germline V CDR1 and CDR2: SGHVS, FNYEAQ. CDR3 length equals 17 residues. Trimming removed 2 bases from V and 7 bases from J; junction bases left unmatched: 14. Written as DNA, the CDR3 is TGTGCCAGCAGCTTAAGGGGCGGGGGTTTGAGGTGGAATGAGCAGTTCTTC. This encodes CASSLRGGGLRWNEQFF.

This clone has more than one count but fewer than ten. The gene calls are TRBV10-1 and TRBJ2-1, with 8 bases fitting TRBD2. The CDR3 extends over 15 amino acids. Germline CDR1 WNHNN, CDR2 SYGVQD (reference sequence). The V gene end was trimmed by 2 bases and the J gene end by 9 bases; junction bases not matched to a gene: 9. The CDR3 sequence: CASSEGGTSGIEQFF. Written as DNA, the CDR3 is TGCGCCAGCAGTGAGGGGGGAACTAGCGGAATTGAGCAGTTCTTC.

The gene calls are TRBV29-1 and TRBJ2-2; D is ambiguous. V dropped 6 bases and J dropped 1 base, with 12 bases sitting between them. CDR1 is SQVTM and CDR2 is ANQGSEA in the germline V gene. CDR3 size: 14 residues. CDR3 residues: CSVPLALNTGELFF. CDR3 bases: TGCAGCGTCCCTTTGGCCCTGAACACCGGGGAGCTGTTTTTT.

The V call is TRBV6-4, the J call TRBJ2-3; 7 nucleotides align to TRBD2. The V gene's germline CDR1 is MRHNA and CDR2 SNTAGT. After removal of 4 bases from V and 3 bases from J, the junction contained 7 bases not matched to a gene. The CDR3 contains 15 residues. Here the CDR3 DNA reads TGTGCCAGCAGTGTCTCTAGCGGAGGGACAGATACGCAGTATTTT. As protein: CASSVSSGGTDTQYF.

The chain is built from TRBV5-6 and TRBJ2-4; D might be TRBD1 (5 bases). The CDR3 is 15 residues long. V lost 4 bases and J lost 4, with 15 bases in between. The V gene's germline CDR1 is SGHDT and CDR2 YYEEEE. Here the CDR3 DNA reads TGTGCCAGCAGCAATGATACGACAGTAAAAAACATTCAGTACTTC. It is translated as CASSNDTTVKNIQYF.

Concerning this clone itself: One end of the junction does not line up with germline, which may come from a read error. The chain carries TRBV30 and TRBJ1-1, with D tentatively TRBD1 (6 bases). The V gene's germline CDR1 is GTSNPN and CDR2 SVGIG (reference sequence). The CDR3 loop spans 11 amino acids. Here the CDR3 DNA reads TGTGCCTGGAGTGTGGGACAAGCTCTGCTCTTT. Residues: CAWSVGQALLF.

The CDR3 protein is CASSSRDRGSGNTIYF. The CDR3 region has the DNA TGTGCCAGCAGCTCCCGGGACAGGGGATCCGGAAACACCATATATTTT. The V gene is TRBV13, the J gene TRBJ1-3, with TRBD1 matching 10 bases. With 4 bases clipped from V and 4 bases from J, the junction kept 7 bases outside the gene matches. Germline CDR1 and CDR2: PRHDT and FYEKMQ (reference sequence). This CDR3 comprises 16 residues. The whole variable domain, remainder taken from reference TRBV13 and TRBJ1-3, is AAGVIQSPRHLIKEKRETATLKCYPIPRHDTVYWYQQGPGQDPQFLISFYEKMQSDKGSIPDRFSAQQFSDYHSELNMSSLELGDSALYFCASSSRDRGSGNTIYFGEGSWLTVV.

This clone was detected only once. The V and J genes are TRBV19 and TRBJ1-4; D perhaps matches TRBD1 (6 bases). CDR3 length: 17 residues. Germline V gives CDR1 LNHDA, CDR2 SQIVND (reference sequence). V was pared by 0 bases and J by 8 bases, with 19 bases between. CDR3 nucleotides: TGTGCCAGTAGTATAGATCGGCGGAGGGGGAGGGAGGAAAAACTGTTTTTT. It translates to CASSIDRRRGREEKLFF.

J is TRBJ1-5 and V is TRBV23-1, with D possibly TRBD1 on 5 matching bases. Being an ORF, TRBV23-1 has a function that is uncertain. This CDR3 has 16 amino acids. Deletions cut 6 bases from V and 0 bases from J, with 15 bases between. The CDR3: CASSATYRISNQPQHF. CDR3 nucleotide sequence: TGCGCCAGCAGCGCAACTTACAGGATTAGCAATCAGCCCCAGCATTTT.

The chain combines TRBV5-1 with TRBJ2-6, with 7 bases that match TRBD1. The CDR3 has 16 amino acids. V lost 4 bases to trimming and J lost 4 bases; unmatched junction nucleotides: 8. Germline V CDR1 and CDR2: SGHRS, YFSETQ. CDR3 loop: CASSVQGESGANVLTF. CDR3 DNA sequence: TGCGCCAGCAGCGTGCAGGGGGAATCAGGGGCCAACGTCCTGACTTTC.

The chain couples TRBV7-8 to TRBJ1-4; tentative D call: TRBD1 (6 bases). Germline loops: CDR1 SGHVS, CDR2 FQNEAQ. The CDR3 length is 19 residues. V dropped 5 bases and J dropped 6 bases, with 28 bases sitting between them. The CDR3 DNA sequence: TGTGCCAGCAGCCTGCCGCCTTCCGGGACAAACGGCATGGATGAAAAACTGTTTTTT. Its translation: CASSLPPSGTNGMDEKLFF.

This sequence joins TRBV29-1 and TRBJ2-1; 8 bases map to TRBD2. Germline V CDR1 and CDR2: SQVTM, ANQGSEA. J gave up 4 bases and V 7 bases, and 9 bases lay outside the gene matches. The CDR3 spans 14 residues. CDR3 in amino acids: CSASAGVVYNEQFF. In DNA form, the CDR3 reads TGCAGCGCTTCAGCGGGAGTAGTATACAATGAGCAGTTCTTC.

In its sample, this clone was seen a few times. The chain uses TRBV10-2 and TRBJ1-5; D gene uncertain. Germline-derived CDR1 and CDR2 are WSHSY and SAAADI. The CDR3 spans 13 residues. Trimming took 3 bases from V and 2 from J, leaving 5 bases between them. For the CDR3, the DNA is TGCGCCAGCAGTGACCAGGGCAATCAGCCCCAGCATTTT. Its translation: CASSDQGNQPQHF.

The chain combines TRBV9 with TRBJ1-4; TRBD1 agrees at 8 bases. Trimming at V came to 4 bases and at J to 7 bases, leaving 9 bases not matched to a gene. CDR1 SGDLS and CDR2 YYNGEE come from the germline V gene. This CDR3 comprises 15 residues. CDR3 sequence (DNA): TGTGCCAGCAGCTCCGGGACCGGGACAGGTGAAAAACTGTTTTTT. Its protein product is CASSSGTGTGEKLFF.